This T cell receptor (beta chain) was obtained from a study of cytomegalovirus exposure and HLA in healthy donors. A remark on this clone: Its antigen remains unidentified.

The study ran its PCR with 60 Vbeta and 13 Jbeta primers. The assay was immunoSEQ multiplex PCR, and TCRdb's table has in-frame clones only and misses some. The sample yields about 210,000 clones, around 76% seen once. The CDR3 contains 15 residues. Germline trimming cut 2 bases from V and 4 bases from J; bases unmatched to any gene: 4. Per the germline V gene, CDR1 is SGHRS and CDR2 is YFSETQ. Study observations and caveats: TCR beta chains numbering some 160 were designated cytomegalovirus-associated.

The sequenced sample was PBMCs. The TCR sequence derives from a man aged 35-49 years in good health and CMV-seropositive. V and J are TRBV5-1 and TRBJ1-4, with TRBD1 matching 8 bases. The CDR3 here is CASSLGQGYNEKLFF. CDR3 DNA sequence: TGCGCCAGCAGCTTAGGACAGGGCTATAATGAAAAACTGTTTTTT.